A single T cell receptor beta chain is shown here with its context. Its antigen is not identified. This sample is drawn from a study of early T cells in non-severe SARS-CoV-2 infection. Separate cDNA molecules each had unique molecular identifiers attached to them. TCRdb recomputed calls from the 5' RACE reads with MiXCR, one row per CDR3 protein. The table records 45,000 or so distinct CDR3 sequences, roughly 23% of them present only once. Overall study findings and caveats: VDJdb-based matching was biased toward anti-spike CD8 responses and missed private and CD4 specificities.

V gave up 6 bases and J gave up 0 bases, with 12 bases separating them. CDR3 length: 15 residues. The V and J genes are TRBV12-3 or TRBV12-4 and TRBJ1-3, with D tentatively TRBD1 (6 bases). The sequence derives from an adult who was a healthcare worker with PCR-confirmed SARS-CoV-2 infection or an uninfected control (not recorded which). The material sequenced was whole blood, taken at baseline. CDR3: CASSRGQTSGNTIYF. The CDR3 nucleotides are TGTGCCAGCAGCCGTGGACAGACCTCTGGAAACACCATATATTTT.